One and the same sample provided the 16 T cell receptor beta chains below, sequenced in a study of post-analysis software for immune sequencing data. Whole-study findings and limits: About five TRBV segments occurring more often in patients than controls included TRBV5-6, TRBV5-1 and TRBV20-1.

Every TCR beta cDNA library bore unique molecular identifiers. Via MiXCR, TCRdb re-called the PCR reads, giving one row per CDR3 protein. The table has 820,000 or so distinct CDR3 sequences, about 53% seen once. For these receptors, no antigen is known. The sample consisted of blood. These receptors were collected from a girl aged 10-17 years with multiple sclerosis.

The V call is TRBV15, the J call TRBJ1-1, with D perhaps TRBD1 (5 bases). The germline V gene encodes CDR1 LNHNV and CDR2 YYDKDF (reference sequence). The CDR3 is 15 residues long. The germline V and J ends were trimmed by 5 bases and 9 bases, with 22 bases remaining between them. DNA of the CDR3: TGTGCCACCAGCTCCGCGACAACGGGGGTCGGGAAAGCTTTCTTT. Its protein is CATSSATTGVGKAFF.

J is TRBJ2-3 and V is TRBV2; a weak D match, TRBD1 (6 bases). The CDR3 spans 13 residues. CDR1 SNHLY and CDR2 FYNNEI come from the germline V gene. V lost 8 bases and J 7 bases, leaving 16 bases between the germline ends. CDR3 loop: CASAKDRANTQYF. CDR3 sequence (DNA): TGTGCCAGCGCCAAGGACAGAGCCAATACGCAGTATTTT.

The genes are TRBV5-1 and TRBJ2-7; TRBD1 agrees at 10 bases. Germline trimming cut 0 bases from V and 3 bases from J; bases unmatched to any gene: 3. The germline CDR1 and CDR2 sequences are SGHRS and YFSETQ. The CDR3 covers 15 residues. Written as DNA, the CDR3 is TGCGCCAGCAGCTTGGGGGACAGGGGACTCTACGAGCAGTACTTC. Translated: CASSLGDRGLYEQYF.

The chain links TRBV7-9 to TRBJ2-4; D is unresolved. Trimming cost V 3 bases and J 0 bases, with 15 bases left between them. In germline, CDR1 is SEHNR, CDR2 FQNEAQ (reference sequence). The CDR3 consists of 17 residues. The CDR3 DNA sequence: TGTGCCAGCAGCTTTACGGGCTTACCCCTAGCCAAAAACATTCAGTACTTC. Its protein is CASSFTGLPLAKNIQYF.

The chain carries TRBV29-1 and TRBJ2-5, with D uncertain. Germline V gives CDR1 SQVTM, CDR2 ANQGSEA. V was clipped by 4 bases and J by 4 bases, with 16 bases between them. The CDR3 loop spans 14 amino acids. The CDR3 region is CSVVPIRSVETQYF. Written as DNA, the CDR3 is TGCAGCGTTGTCCCAATAAGGAGTGTAGAGACCCAGTACTTC.

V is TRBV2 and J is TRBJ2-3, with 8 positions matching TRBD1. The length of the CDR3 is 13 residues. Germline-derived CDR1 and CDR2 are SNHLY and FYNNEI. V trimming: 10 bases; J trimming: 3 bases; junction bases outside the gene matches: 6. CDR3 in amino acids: CANAGGKTDTQYF. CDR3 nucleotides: TGTGCCAACGCAGGGGGCAAGACAGATACGCAGTATTTT.

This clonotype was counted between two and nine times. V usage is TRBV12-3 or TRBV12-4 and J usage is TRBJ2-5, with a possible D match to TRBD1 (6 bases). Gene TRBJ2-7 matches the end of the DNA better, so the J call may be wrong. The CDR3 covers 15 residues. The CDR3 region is CASSFSGTRGYEQYF. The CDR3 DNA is TGTGCCAGCAGTTTTAGTGGGACAAGGGGCTACGAGCAGTACTTC.

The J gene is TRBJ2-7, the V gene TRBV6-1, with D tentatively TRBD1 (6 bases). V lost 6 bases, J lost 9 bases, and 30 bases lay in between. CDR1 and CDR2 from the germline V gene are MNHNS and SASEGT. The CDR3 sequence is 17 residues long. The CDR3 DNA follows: TGTGCCAGCAGCCTCCGGGCCCGACGTCTTCAGCGACAGGTGCAGTACTTC. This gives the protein CASSLRARRLQRQVQYF.

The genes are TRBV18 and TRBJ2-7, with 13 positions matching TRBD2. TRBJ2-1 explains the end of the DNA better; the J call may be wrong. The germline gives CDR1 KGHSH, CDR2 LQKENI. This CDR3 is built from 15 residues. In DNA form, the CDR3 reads TGTGCCAGCTCACAGGGACTAGCGGGACGTTCAGAGCAGTTCTTC. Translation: CASSQGLAGRSEQFF.

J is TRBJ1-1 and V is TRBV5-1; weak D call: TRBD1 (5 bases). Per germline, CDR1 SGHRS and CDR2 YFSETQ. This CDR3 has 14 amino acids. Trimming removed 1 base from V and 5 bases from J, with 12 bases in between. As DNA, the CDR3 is TGCGCCAGCAGCTTGTGGGGCGGAGATACTGAAGCTTTCTTT. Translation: CASSLWGGDTEAFF. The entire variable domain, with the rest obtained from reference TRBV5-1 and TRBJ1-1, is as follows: KAGVTQTPRYLIKTRGQQVTLSCSPISGHRSVSWYQQTPGQGLQFLFEYFSETQRNKGNFPGRFSGRQFSNSRSEMNVSTLELGDSALYLCASSLWGGDTEAFFGQGTRLTVV.

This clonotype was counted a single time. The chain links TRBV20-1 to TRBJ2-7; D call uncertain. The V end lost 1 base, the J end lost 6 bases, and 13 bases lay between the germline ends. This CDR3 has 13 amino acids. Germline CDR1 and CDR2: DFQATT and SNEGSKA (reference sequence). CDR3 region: CSARGQFGSEQYF. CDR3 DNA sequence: TGCAGTGCTAGAGGTCAATTTGGATCCGAGCAGTACTTC.

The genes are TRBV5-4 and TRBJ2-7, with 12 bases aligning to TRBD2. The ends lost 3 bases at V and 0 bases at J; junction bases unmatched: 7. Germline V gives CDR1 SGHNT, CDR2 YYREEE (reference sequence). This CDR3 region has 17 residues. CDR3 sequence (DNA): TGTGCCAGCAGCTCTGGGACTAGCGGGCCCTACTCCTACGAGCAGTACTTC. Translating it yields CASSSGTSGPYSYEQYF.

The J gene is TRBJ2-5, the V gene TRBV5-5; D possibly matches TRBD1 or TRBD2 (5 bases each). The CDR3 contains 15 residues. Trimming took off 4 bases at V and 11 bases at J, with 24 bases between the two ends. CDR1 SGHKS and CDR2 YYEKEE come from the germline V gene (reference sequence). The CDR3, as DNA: TGTGCCAGCAGCATGTCCGGGACCCTCCTTTTTGAGCAGTACTTC. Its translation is CASSMSGTLLFEQYF. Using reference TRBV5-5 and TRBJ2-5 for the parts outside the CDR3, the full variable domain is DAGVTQSPTHLIKTRGQQVTLRCSPISGHKSVSWYQQVLGQGPQFIFQYYEKEERGRGNFPDRFSARQFPNYSSELNVNALLLGDSALYLCASSMSGTLLFEQYFGPGTRLLVL.

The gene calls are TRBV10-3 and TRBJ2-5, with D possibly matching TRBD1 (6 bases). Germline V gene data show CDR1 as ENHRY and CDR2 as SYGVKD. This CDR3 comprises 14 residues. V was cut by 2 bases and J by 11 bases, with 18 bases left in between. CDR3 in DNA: TGTGCCATCAGTGAGACGGTGGGGGCCCACGGGCAGTACTTC. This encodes CAISETVGAHGQYF.

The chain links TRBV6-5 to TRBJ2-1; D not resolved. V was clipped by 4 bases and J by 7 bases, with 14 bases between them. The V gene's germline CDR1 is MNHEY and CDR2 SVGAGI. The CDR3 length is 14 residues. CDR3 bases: TGTGCCAGCAGTTCTAACCCCCCAATGAATGAGCAGTTCTTC. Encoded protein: CASSSNPPMNEQFF.

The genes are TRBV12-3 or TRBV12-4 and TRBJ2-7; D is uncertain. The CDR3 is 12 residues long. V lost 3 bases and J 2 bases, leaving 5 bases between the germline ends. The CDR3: CASSFLPYEQYF. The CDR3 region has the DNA TGTGCCAGCAGTTTCCTTCCCTACGAGCAGTACTTC.